Below, 17 T cell receptor beta chains from the same sample are listed, as sequenced in a study of shared clonotypes between healthy human individuals. Profiled with immunoSEQ multiplex PCR; TCRdb holds only in-frame clones, not every one. The sample shows 2 million to 2.5 million clones, 85% to 95% of them seen only once. Sequencing input: naive CD4+ T cells from PBMCs. Subset noted: CD45RA+ positively selected. These receptors were taken from a man aged 18 to 29 in good health. Some clones in this sample may be carry-over from other donors' samples.

This chain links TRBV25-1 with TRBJ2-2; D is possibly TRBD1 (6 bases). Germline V lookup: CDR1 MGHDK, CDR2 SYGVNS. The CDR3 has 18 residues. V was pared by 3 bases and J by 0 bases, with 17 bases between. The chain's CDR3 is CASSDPQDGTPNTGELFF. The CDR3 DNA follows: TGTGCCAGCAGTGACCCTCAGGACGGGACACCGAACACCGGGGAGCTGTTTTTT.

V usage is TRBV6-1 and J usage is TRBJ2-1; unclear D gene. Trimming took 4 bases from V and 1 from J, leaving 8 bases between them. Germline loops: CDR1 MNHNS, CDR2 SASEGT. The CDR3 is 14 amino acids. Here the CDR3 DNA reads TGTGCCAGCAGTGTTGCGAGTTCCTACAATGAGCAGTTCTTC. Translation: CASSVASSYNEQFF.

This chain links TRBV18 with TRBJ2-7; D may be TRBD1 (5 bases). Trimming took 3 bases from V and 1 from J, leaving 10 bases between them. This CDR3 spans 14 amino acids. Per the germline V gene, CDR1 is KGHSH and CDR2 is LQKENI. DNA of the CDR3: TGTGCCAGCTCACCTGAAAGACAGTCCTACGAGCAGTACTTC. Its translation is CASSPERQSYEQYF.

The V gene is TRBV6-5, the J gene TRBJ1-2; TRBD1 aligns across 8 bases. The germline CDR1 and CDR2 sequences are MNHEY and SVGAGI. The CDR3 has 13 residues. Losses at the gene ends were 6 bases for V and 10 bases for J; bases not matched to a gene: 10. The CDR3 loop is CASRLPGQADYTF. CDR3 nucleotide sequence: TGTGCCAGCAGACTCCCGGGACAGGCCGACTACACCTTC.

With regard to this clone: Other DNA sequences from this sample encode an identical CDR3 as well. This chain uses TRBV6-6 with TRBJ2-7; TRBD2 agrees at 9 bases. J was trimmed by 4 bases and V by 3 bases; bases with no gene match: 7. This CDR3 comprises 15 residues. Germline values: CDR1 MNHNY, CDR2 SVGAGI (reference sequence). Here the CDR3 DNA reads TGTGCCAGCAGTTATAGAGCGGGAGGTTCGTACGAGCAGTACTTC. This sequence encodes CASSYRAGGSYEQYF.

The chain carries TRBV7-3 and TRBJ2-1; TRBD2 matches 10 bases. CDR3 length equals 16 residues. Per germline, CDR1 SGHTA and CDR2 FQGTGA. Losses at the gene ends were 5 bases for V and 7 bases for J; bases not matched to a gene: 11. The CDR3 bases are TGTGCCAGCAGCCCTCAACCTAGCGGGAGAACTAATGAGCAGTTCTTC. Its translation: CASSPQPSGRTNEQFF.

The gene calls are TRBV18 and TRBJ1-3, with TRBD1 matching 7 bases. V dropped 2 bases and J dropped 2; count of bases not matched to a gene: 6. Looked up from germline, CDR1 is KGHSH and CDR2 is LQKENI. This CDR3 has 16 amino acids. In DNA, the CDR3 is TGTGCCAGCTCACCAGGACAGGCAGGCACTGGAAACACCATATATTTT. Amino acid sequence: CASSPGQAGTGNTIYF. Full variable domain (remainder filled in from reference TRBV18 and TRBJ1-3): NAGVMQNPRHLVRRRGQEARLRCSPMKGHSHVYWYRQLPEEGLKFMVYLQKENIIDESGMPKERFSAEFPKEGPSILRIQQVVRGDSAAYFCASSPGQAGTGNTIYFGEGSWLTVV.

V is TRBV10-3 and J is TRBJ1-6, with TRBD1 as a possible D gene (5 bases). The germline gives CDR1 ENHRY, CDR2 SYGVKD. Trimming took 3 bases from V and 10 from J, leaving 7 bases between them. The CDR3 covers 12 residues. The CDR3 reads CAISERGSPLHF. The CDR3 DNA reads as TGTGCCATCAGTGAAAGGGGCTCACCCCTCCACTTT.

A note on this clone: Other DNA sequences in this specimen translate into the identical CDR3. The chain joins TRBV25-1 to TRBJ1-6; 7 bases fit TRBD1. Germline-derived CDR1 and CDR2 are MGHDK and SYGVNS. The junction had 4 bases not matched to a gene; V was cut back by 1 base and J by 10 bases. This CDR3 region has 14 residues. The CDR3 nucleotides read TGTGCCAGCAGTGAATGGGCAGGGGGATCACCCCTCCACTTT. Translation: CASSEWAGGSPLHF.

This chain connects TRBV5-1 to TRBJ2-6; 8 positions match TRBD1. This CDR3 contains 17 residues. Germline loops: CDR1 SGHRS, CDR2 YFSETQ. V was pared by 8 bases and J by 2 bases, with 12 bases of the junction left unmatched. The CDR3 is CASSQGALPPGANVLTF. Here the CDR3 DNA reads TGCGCCAGTAGTCAGGGGGCGCTCCCCCCTGGGGCCAACGTCCTGACTTTC.

This rearrangement joins TRBV11-3 to TRBJ2-2, with D perhaps TRBD2 (7 bases). V dropped 3 bases and J dropped 5 bases, with 10 bases sitting between them. CDR1 SGHNT and CDR2 YENEEA come from the germline V gene. The CDR3 length is 14 residues. CDR3 loop: CASSFRGGTGELFF. The DNA for the CDR3 is TGTGCCAGCAGCTTCAGGGGAGGGACCGGGGAGCTGTTTTTT.

This chain links TRBV5-6 with TRBJ2-7, with D tentatively TRBD1 or TRBD2 (5 bases each). V was trimmed by 5 bases and J by 3 bases, leaving 18 bases between them. This CDR3 has 15 residues. The germline gives CDR1 SGHDT, CDR2 YYEEEE. This chain's CDR3 is CASSSGPWDLYEQYF. The CDR3 bases are TGTGCCAGCAGTTCCGGACCCTGGGACCTCTACGAGCAGTACTTC.

Here the CDR3 reads CASSLPWTSTDTQYF. CDR3 in DNA: TGTGCCAGCAGTTTGCCCTGGACTAGCACAGATACGCAGTATTTT. The chain couples TRBV28 to TRBJ2-3; possible D gene TRBD2, 5 bases. The germline V and J ends were trimmed by 3 bases and 0 bases, with 10 bases remaining between them. CDR1 and CDR2 from the germline V gene are MDHEN and SYDVKM. This CDR3 region has 15 residues.

The V call is TRBV6-8, the J call TRBJ1-5, with TRBD1 matching over 11 bases. Germline V lookup: CDR1 MNHGY, CDR2 SAAAGT. J gave up 0 bases and V 11 bases, and 12 bases lay outside the gene matches. The CDR3 is 17 residues long. CDR3 region: CAGRTGTGGLSNQPQHF. CDR3 DNA sequence: TGTGCCGGGCGAACCGGGACAGGGGGTCTTAGCAATCAGCCCCAGCATTTT.

This clone has only one observation. The sample contains more than one DNA sequence encoding this CDR3. The chain links TRBV7-9 to TRBJ1-2; no clear D. Germline lookup yields CDR1 SEHNR and CDR2 FQNEAQ (reference sequence). CDR3 length: 12 residues. Trimming stripped 5 bases from V and 5 bases from J, with 9 bases between. The DNA for the CDR3 is TGTGCCAGCAGCCCGCCCGGGTATGGCTACACCTTC. This sequence encodes CASSPPGYGYTF. The whole variable domain, remainder taken from reference TRBV7-9 and TRBJ1-2, is DTGVSQNPRHKITKRGQNVTFRCDPISEHNRLYWYRQTLGQGPEFLTYFQNEAQLEKSRLLSDRFSAERPKGSFSTLEIQRTEQGDSAMYLCASSPPGYGYTFGSGTRLTVV.

The chain has TRBV19 and TRBJ2-1; possibly TRBD1 for D (5 bases). The V gene lost 1 base and the J gene lost 7 bases, with 14 bases spanning the gap. Germline CDR1 and CDR2: LNHDA and SQIVND (reference sequence). The CDR3 extends over 15 amino acids. For the CDR3, the DNA is TGTGCCAGTAGTATAGGTGGCAGGGTCCTTAATGAGCAGTTCTTC. As protein: CASSIGGRVLNEQFF. Full variable domain (remainder filled in from reference TRBV19 and TRBJ2-1): DGGITQSPKYLFRKEGQNVTLSCEQNLNHDAMYWYRQDPGQGLRLIYYSQIVNDFQKGDIAEGYSVSREKKESFPLTVTSAQKNPTAFYLCASSIGGRVLNEQFFGPGTRLTVL.

The chain is built from TRBV15 and TRBJ2-7; 10 positions agree with TRBD1. CDR1 LNHNV and CDR2 YYDKDF come from the germline V gene (reference sequence). The CDR3 length is 15 residues. The junction had 2 bases not matched to a gene; V was cut back by 1 base and J by 2 bases. The CDR3 DNA follows: TGTGCCACCAGCAGAGTCGGGACAGGGGCCTACGAGCAGTACTTC. Residues: CATSRVGTGAYEQYF.